The source of this T cell receptor (beta chain) is a study of blood T cell repertoires in COVID-19. As for the study in general: From the United States, Italy and Spain came samples of acute and convalescent COVID-19. From T cells, B-cell-depleted T cells, or PBMCs came the material, which was cDNA or gDNA.

J gave up 5 bases and V 3 bases, and 9 bases lay outside the gene matches. The CDR3 contains 16 residues. CDR1 is KGHSH and CDR2 is LQKENI in the germline V gene. Per the study methods: Using reference gene primer amplification, nucleated cell counts were estimated. Clones were sequenced by immunoSEQ multiplex PCR, and TCRdb holds only the in-frame ones, with some missing. D and trimming come from the DNA, and the V and J calls and clone size come from that table. The profile covers about 200,000 clones, with around 84% appearing a single time and roughly 3% taken by the ten largest. Specimen: peripheral blood. V usage is TRBV18 and J usage is TRBJ2-3, with 9 bases lining up with TRBD1. This TCR was recovered from a man between 60 and 70 years old with acute or convalescent COVID-19. The CDR3 region has the DNA TGTGCCAGCTCACCTGCCGGGACAGGGCTTGGAGATACGCAGTATTTT. Protein: CASSPAGTGLGDTQYF.